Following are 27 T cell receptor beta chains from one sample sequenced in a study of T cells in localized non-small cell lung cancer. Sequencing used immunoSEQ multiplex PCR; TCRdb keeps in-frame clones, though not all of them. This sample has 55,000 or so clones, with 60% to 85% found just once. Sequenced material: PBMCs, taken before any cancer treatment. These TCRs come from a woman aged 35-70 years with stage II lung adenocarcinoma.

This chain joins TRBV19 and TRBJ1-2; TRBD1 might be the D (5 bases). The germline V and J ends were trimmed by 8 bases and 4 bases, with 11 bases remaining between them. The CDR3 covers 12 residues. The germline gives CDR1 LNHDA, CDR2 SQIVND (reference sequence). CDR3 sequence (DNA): TGTGCCAGTTCTCGACAGTCCTATGGCTACACCTTC. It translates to CASSRQSYGYTF.

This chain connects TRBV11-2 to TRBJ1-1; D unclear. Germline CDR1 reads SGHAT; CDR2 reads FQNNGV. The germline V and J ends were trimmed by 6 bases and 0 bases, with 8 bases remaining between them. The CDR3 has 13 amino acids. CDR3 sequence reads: CASSGVMNTEAFF. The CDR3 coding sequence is TGTGCCAGCAGTGGGGTGATGAACACTGAAGCTTTCTTT.

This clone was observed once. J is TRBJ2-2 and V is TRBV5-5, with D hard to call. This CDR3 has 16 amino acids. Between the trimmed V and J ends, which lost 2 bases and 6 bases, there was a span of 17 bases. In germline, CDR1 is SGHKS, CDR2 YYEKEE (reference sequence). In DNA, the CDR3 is TGTGCCAGCAGCTTATCGATTCTCGGGCGCGCCGGGGAGCTGTTTTTT. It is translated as CASSLSILGRAGELFF.

CDR3 residues: CASSTDLNTEAFF. CDR3 bases: TGTGCCAGTTCGACGGATTTGAACACTGAAGCTTTCTTT. The genes are TRBV6-5 and TRBJ1-1; D remains ambiguous. The length of the CDR3 is 13 residues. Trimming removed 9 bases at V and 0 bases at J, with 11 bases between. CDR1 and CDR2 from the germline V gene are MNHEY and SVGAGI.

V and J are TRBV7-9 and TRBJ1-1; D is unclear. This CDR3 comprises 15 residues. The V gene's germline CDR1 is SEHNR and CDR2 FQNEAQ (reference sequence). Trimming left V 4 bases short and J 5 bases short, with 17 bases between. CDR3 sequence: CASSSAEGVKTEAFF. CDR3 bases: TGTGCCAGCAGCTCCGCCGAAGGAGTTAAGACTGAAGCTTTCTTT.

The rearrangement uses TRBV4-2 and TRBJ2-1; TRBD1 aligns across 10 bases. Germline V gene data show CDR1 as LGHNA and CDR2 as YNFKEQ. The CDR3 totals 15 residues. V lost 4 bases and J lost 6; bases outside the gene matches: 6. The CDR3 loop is CASSLGQGVGNEQFF. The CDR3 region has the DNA TGTGCCAGCAGCCTCGGACAGGGGGTAGGCAATGAGCAGTTCTTC.

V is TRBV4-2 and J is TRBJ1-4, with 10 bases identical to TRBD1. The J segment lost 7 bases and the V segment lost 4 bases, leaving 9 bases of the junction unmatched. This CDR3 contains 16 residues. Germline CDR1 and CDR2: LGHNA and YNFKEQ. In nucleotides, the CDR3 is TGTGCCAGCAGCCCGGATAGAGGACAGGGGGTTGAAAAACTGTTTTTT. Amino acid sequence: CASSPDRGQGVEKLFF.

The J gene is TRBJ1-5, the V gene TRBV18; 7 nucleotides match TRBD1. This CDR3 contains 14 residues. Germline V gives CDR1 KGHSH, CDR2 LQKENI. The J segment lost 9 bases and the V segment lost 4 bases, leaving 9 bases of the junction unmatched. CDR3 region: CASSLSQGIAPQHF. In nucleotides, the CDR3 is TGTGCCAGCTCACTATCACAGGGGATCGCGCCCCAGCATTTT.

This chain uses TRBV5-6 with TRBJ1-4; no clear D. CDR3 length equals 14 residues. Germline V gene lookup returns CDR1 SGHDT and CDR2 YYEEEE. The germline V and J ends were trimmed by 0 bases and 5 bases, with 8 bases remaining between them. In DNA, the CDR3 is TGTGCCAGCAGCTTGGACAGTATAAATGAAAAACTGTTTTTT. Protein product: CASSLDSINEKLFF. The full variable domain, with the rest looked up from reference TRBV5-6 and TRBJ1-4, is DAGVTQSPTHLIKTRGQQVTLRCSPKSGHDTVSWYQQALGQGPQFIFQYYEEEERQRGNFPDRFSGHQFPNYSSELNVNALLLGDSALYLCASSLDSINEKLFFGSGTQLSVL.

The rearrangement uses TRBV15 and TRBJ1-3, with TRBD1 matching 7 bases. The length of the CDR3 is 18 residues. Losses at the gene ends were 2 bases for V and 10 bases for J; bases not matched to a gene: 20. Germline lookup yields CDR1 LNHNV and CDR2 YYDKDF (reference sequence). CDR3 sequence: CATSRQGQAPLGLETIYF. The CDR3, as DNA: TGTGCCACCAGCAGACAAGGACAGGCACCACTAGGGCTGGAGACCATATATTTT. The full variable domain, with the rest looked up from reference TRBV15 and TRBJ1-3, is DAMVIQNPRYQVTQFGKPVTLSCSQTLNHNVMYWYQQKSSQAPKLLFHYYDKDFNNEADTPDNFQSRRPNTSFCFLDIRSPGLGDTAMYLCATSRQGQAPLGLETIYFGEGSWLTVV.

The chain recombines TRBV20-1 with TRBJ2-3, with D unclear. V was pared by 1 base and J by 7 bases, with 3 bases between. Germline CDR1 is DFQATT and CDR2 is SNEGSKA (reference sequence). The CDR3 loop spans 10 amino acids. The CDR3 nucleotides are TGCAGTGCTAGAGCCCATACGCAGTATTTT. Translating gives CSARAHTQYF.

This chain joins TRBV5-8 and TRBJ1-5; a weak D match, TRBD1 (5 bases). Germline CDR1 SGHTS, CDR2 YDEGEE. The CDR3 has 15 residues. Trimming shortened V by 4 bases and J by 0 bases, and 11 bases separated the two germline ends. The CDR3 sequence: CASSLWDHSNQPQHF. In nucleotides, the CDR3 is TGTGCCAGCAGCCTCTGGGACCATAGCAATCAGCCCCAGCATTTT.

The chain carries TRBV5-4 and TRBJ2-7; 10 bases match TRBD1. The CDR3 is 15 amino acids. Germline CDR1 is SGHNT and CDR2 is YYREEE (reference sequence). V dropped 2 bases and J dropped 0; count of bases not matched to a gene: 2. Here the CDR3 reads CASSFGTGDSYEQYF. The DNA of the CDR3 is TGTGCCAGCAGCTTCGGGACAGGGGACTCCTACGAGCAGTACTTC. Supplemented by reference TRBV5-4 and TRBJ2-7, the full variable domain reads ETGVTQSPTHLIKTRGQQVTLRCSSQSGHNTVSWYQQALGQGPQFIFQYYREEENGRGNFPPRFSGLQFPNYSSELNVNALELDDSALYLCASSFGTGDSYEQYFGPGTRLTVT.

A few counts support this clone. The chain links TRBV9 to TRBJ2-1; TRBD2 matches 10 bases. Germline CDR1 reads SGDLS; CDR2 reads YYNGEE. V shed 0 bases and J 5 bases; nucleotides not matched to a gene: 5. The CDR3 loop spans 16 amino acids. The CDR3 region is CASSVESSGGHNEQFF. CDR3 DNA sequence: TGTGCCAGCAGCGTAGAATCTAGCGGGGGTCACAATGAGCAGTTCTTC.

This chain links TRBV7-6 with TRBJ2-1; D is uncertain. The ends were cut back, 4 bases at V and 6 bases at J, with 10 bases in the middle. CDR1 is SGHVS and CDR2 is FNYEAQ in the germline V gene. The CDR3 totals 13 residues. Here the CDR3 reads CASSYRRGNEQFF. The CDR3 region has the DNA TGTGCCAGCAGCTACCGCCGCGGCAATGAGCAGTTCTTC.

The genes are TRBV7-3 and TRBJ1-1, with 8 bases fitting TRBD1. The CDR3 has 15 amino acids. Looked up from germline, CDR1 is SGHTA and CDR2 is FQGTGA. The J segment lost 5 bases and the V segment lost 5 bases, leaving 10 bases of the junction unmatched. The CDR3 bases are TGTGCCAGCAGCCGAGGGGGACAGGCGGGGACTGAAGCTTTCTTT. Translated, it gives CASSRGGQAGTEAFF.

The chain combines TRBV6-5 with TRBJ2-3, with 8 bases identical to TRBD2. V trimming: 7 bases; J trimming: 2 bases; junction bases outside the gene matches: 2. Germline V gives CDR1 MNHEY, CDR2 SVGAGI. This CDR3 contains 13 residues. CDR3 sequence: CASTGGATDTQYF. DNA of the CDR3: TGTGCCAGCACGGGGGGGGCCACAGATACGCAGTATTTT.

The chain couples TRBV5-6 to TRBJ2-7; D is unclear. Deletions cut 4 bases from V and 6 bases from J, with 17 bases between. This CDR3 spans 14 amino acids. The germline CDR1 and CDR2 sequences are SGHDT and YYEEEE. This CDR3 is CASSETGPRTEQYF. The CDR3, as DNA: TGTGCCAGCAGCGAAACCGGGCCTAGGACCGAGCAGTACTTC.

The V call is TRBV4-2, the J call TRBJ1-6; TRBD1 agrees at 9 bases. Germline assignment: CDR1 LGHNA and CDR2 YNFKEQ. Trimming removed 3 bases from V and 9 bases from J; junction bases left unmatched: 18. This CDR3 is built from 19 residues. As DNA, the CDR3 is TGTGCCAGCAGCCACGTCGAACCGGGACAGGGAGCGTTTGCTTCACCCCTCCACTTT. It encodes CASSHVEPGQGAFASPLHF.

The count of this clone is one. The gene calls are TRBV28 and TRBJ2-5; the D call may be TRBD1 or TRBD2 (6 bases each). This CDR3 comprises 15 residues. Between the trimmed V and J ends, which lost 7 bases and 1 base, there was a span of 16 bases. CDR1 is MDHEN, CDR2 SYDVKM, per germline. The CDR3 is CASTTGGGAQETQYF. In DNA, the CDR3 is TGTGCCAGCACTACAGGAGGGGGAGCCCAAGAGACCCAGTACTTC.

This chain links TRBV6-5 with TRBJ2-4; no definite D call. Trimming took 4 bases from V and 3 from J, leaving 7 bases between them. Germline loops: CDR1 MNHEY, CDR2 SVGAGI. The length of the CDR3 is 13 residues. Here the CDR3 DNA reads TGTGCCAGCAGTTCCCAAAACAAAAACATTCAGTACTTC. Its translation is CASSSQNKNIQYF.

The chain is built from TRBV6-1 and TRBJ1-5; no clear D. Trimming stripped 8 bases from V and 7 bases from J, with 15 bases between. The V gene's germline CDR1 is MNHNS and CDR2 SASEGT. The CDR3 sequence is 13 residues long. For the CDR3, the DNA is TGTGCCAGCGGGGTTCAGGATGGGCAGCCCCAGCATTTT. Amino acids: CASGVQDGQPQHF.

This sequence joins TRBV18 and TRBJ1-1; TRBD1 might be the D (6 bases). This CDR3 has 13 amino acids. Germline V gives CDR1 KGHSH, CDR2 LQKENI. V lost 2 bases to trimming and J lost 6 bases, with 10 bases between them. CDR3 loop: CASSPLEGAEAFF. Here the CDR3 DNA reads TGTGCCAGCTCACCATTGGAGGGGGCTGAAGCTTTCTTT.

CDR3 region: CASSGAGEPFGYTF. CDR3 nucleotides: TGCGCCAGCAGTGGGGCCGGGGAGCCTTTTGGCTACACCTTC. This chain joins TRBV5-1 and TRBJ1-2; D may be TRBD1 (5 bases). V was pared by 5 bases and J by 7 bases, with 18 bases between. The CDR3 consists of 14 residues. Germline CDR1 reads SGHRS; CDR2 reads YFSETQ.

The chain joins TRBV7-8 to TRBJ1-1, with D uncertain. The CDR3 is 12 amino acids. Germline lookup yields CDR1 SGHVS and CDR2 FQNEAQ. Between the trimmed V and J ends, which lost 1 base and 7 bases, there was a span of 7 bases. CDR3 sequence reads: CASSLDRLEAFF. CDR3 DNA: TGTGCCAGCAGCTTAGACCGGCTTGAAGCTTTCTTT.

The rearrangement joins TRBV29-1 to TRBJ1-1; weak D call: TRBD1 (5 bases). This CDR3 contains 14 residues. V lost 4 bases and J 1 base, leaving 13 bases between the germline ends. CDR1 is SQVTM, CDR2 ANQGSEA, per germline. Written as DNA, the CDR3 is TGCAGCGTTGTGTTGTGGCAGGGGAACACTGAAGCTTTCTTT. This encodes CSVVLWQGNTEAFF.

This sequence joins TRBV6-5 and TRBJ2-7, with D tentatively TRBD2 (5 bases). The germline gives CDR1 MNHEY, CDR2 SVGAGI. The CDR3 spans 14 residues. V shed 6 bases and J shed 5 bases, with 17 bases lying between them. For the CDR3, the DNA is TGTGCCAGCAGCTACCGTCGGGGAGTAAACGAGCAGTACTTC. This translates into CASSYRRGVNEQYF.